The present T cell receptor beta chain was sequenced within a study of cytomegalovirus exposure and HLA in healthy donors. With 9 bases removed from V and 7 bases from J, the gap between germline ends came to 19 bases. The CDR3 totals 14 residues. Germline assignment: CDR1 MNHNS and CDR2 SASEGT. Concerning this clone itself: Its antigen is currently unknown.

Study-level findings and limits: A later examination showed that TCR association rates differed by HLA locus, with DRB1 most and HLA-C fewest. The analysis excluded some indistinguishable V segments, including TRBV6-2 and TRBV6-3.

It was with 60 Vbeta and 13 Jbeta primers that the PCR ran. Clones were read by immunoSEQ multiplex PCR, and TCRdb kept only the in-frame ones, dropping some. The sample has fewer than 200,000 clones, roughly 68% seen once; the top ten hold 1.5% to 2%. The chain carries TRBV6-1 and TRBJ2-1; D is possibly TRBD2 (7 bases). The TCR was taken from a woman in her twenties or thirties in good health and CMV-seronegative. Specimen: PBMCs. The CDR3 loop is CASPKGGGGNEQFF. In nucleotides, the CDR3 is TGTGCCAGTCCAAAGGGAGGGGGGGGTAATGAGCAGTTCTTC.